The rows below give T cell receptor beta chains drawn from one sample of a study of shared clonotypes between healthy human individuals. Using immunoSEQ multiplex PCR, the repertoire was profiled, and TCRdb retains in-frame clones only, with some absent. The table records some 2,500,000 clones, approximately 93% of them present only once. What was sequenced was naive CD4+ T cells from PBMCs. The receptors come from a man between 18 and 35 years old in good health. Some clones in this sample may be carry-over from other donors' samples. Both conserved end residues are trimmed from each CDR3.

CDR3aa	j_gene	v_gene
ASSLEPTDTQY	TRBJ2-3	TRBV7-6
ASSDRLSSYNEQF	TRBJ2-1	TRBV6-1
ASSLSGGAAYEQY	TRBJ2-7	TRBV7-9
ASSAFGGPISSGANVLT	TRBJ2-6	TRBV5-5
SATSNTEAF	TRBJ1-1	TRBV20-1
ASSLYLGTEAF	TRBJ1-1	TRBV7-3
ASSHGLAGGISTDTQY	TRBJ2-3	TRBV5-1
ASSYSYTRGNTIY	TRBJ1-3	TRBV6-5
ASSYSAQRGGYT	TRBJ1-2	TRBV6-5
ASSPSIVVNQPQH	TRBJ1-5	TRBV18